This T cell receptor beta chain emerged from a study of OX40 agonist ivuxolimab in advanced cancers. Only in-frame clones appear in the TCRdb table, and some are missing; sequencing was by immunoSEQ multiplex PCR. The sample yields around 70,000 clones, approximately 90% seen once. This sample comprised CD4+ or CD8+ T cells sorted from blood, obtained in a trial of the OX40 agonist ivuxolimab. This sequence was found in an adult with an advanced solid tumor such as melanoma, head and neck, liver or kidney cancer.

The CDR3 DNA is TGTGCCAGCAGTGAAGCGTCAGTGTTCGAGACCCAGTACTTC. Protein: CASSEASVFETQYF. The chain carries TRBV6-1 and TRBJ2-5; D is uncertain. The CDR3 is 14 residues long. Trimming cost V 0 bases and J 5 bases, with 10 bases left between them. Per germline, CDR1 MNHNS and CDR2 SASEGT.